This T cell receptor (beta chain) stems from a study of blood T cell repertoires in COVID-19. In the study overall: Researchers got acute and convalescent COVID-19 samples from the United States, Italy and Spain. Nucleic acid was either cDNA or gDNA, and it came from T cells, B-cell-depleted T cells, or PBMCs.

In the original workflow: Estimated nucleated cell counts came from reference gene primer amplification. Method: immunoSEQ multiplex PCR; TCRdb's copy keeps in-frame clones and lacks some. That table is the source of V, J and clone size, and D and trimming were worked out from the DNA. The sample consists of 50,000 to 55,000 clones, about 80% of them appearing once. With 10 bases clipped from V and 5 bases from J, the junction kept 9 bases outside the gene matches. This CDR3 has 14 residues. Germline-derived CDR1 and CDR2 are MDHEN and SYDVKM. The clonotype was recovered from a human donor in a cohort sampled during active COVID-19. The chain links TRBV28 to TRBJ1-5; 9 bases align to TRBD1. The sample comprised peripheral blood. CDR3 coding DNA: TGTGCCACGTCGCCGGGACAGGGATATCAGCCCCAGCATTTT. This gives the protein CATSPGQGYQPQHF.